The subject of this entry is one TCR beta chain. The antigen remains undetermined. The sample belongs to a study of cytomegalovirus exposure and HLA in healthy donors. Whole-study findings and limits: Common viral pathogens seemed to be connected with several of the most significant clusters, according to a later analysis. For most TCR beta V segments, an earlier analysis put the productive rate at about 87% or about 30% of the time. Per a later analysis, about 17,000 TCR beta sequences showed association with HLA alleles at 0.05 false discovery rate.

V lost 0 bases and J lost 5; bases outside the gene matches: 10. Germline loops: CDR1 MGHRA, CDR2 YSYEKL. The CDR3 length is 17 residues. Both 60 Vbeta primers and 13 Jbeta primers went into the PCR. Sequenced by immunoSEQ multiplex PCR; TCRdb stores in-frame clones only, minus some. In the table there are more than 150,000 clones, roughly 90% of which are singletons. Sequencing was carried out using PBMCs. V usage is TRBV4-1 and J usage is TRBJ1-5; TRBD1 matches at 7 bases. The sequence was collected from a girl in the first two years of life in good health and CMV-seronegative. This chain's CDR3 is CASSQDPGRGVDQPQHF. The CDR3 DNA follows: TGCGCCAGCAGCCAAGACCCGGGCAGGGGGGTCGATCAGCCCCAGCATTTT.